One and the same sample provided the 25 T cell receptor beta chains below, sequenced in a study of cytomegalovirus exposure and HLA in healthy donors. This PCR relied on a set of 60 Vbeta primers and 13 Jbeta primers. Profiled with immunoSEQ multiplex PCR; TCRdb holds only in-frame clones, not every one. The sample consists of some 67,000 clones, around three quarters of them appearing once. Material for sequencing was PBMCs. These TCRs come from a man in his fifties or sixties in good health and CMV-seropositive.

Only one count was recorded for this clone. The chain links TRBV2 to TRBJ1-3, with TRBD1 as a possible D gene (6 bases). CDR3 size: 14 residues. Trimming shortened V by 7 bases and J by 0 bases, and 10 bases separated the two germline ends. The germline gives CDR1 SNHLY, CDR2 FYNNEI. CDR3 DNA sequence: TGTGCCAGCACGTGGGGGCTCTCTGGAAACACCATATATTTT. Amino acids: CASTWGLSGNTIYF.

The DNA of the CDR3 is TGTGCCAGTTTCCGATCGGGGGACTATGGCTACACCTTC. Residues: CASFRSGDYGYTF. The J gene is TRBJ1-2, the V gene TRBV6-6; tentatively, D is TRBD1 (5 bases). The CDR3 length is 13 residues. Trimming removed 9 bases from V and 3 bases from J, with 14 bases in between. In germline, CDR1 is MNHNY, CDR2 SVGAGI (reference sequence).

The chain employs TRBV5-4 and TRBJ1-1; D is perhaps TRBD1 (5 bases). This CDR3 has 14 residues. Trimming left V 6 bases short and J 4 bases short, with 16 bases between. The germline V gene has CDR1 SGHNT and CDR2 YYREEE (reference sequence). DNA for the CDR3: TGTGCCAGCAACATAAGGGATAGGGGCACTGAAGCTTTCTTT. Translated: CASNIRDRGTEAFF.

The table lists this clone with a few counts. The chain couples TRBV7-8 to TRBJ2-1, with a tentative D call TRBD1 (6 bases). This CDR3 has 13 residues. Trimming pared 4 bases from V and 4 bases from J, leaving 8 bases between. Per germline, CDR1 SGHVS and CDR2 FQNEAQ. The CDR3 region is CASSSQGYNEQFF. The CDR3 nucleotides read TGTGCCAGCAGCTCACAGGGATACAATGAGCAGTTCTTC.

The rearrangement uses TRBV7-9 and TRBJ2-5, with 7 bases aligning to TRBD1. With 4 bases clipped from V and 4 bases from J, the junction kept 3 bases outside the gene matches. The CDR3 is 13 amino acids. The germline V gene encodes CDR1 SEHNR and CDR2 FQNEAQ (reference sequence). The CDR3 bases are TGTGCCAGCAGCTCGACAGGGCCAGAGACCCAGTACTTC. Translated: CASSSTGPETQYF.

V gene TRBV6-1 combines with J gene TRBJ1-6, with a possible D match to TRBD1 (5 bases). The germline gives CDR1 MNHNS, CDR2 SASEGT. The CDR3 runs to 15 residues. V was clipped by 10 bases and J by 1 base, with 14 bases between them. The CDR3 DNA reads TGTGCCACCATGGGGGGAGAGTCCTATAATTCACCCCTCCACTTT. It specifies CATMGGESYNSPLHF.

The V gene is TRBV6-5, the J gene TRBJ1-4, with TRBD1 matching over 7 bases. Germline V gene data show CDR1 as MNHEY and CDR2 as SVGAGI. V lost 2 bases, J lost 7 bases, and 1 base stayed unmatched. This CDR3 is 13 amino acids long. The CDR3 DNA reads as TGTGCCAGCAGTTACAGGGGGCTTGAAAAACTGTTTTTT. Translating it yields CASSYRGLEKLFF.

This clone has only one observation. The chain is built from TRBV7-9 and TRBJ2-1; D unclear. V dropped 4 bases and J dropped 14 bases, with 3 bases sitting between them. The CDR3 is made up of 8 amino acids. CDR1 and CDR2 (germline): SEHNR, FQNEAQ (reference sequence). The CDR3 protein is CASSSKFF. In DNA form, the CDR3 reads TGTGCCAGCAGCTCCAAGTTCTTC.

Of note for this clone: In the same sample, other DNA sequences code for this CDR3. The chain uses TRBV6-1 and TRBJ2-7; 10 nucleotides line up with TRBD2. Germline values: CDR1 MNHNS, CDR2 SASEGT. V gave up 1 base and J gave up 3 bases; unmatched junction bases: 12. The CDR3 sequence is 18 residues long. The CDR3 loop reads CASSEGTSGTHPFYEQYF. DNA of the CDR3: TGTGCCAGCAGTGAAGGCACTAGCGGGACTCACCCTTTCTACGAGCAGTACTTC.

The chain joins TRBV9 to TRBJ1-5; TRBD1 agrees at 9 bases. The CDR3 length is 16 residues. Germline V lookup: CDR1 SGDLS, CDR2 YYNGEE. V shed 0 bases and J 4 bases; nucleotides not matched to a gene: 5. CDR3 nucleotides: TGTGCCAGCAGCGTAGAAGGGACAGGGAAGAATCAGCCCCAGCATTTT. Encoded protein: CASSVEGTGKNQPQHF.

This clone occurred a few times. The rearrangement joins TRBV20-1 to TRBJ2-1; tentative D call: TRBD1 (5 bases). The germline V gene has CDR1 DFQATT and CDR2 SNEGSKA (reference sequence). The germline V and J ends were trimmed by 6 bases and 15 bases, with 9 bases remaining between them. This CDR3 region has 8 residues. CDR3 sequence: CSALQGFF. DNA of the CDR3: TGCAGTGCCCTGCAGGGGTTCTTC.

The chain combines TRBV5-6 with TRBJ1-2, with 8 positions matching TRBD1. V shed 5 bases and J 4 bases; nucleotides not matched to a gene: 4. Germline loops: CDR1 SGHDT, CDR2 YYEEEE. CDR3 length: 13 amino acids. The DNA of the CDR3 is TGTGCCAGCAGTCCGGACAGGGCCTATGGCTACACCTTC. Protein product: CASSPDRAYGYTF. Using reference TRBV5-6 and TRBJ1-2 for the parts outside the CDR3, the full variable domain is DAGVTQSPTHLIKTRGQQVTLRCSPKSGHDTVSWYQQALGQGPQFIFQYYEEEERQRGNFPDRFSGHQFPNYSSELNVNALLLGDSALYLCASSPDRAYGYTFGSGTRLTVV.

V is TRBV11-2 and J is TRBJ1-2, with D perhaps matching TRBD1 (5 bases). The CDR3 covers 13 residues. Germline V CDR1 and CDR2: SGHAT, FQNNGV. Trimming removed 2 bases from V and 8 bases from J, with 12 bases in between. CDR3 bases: TGTGCCAGCAGCTTAAATCACGGGGGAGGCTACACCTTC. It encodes CASSLNHGGGYTF.

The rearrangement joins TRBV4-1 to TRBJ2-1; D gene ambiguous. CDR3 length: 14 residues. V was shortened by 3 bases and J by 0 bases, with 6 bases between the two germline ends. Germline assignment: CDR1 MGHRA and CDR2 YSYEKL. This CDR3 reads CASSQLSSYNEQFF. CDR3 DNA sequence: TGCGCCAGCAGCCAGCTCAGCTCCTACAATGAGCAGTTCTTC.

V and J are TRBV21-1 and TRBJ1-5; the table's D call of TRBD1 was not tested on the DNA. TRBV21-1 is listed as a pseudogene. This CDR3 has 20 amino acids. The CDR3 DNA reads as TGTGCCAGCAGCAAAGGGGGTAAGACAGGTCGAGGGTATAGCAATCAGCCCCAGCATTTT. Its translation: CASSKGGKTGRGYSNQPQHF.

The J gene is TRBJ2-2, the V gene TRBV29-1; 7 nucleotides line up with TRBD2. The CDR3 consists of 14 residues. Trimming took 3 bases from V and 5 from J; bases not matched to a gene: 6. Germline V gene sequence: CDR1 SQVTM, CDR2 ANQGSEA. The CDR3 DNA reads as TGCAGCGTTGAGGGAGCGGGGAGAACCGGGGAGCTGTTTTTT. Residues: CSVEGAGRTGELFF.

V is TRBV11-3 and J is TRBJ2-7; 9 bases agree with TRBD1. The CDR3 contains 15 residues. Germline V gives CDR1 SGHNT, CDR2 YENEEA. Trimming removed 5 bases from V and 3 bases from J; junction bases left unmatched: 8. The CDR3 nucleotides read TGTGCCAGCAGCCCCCGGACAGGGGCCAGCTACGAGCAGTACTTC. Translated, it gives CASSPRTGASYEQYF. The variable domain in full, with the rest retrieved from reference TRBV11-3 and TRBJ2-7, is EAGVVQSPRYKIIEKKQPVAFWCNPISGHNTLYWYLQNLGQGPELLIRYENEEAVDDSQLPKDRFSAERLKGVDSTLKIQPAELGDSAVYLCASSPRTGASYEQYFGPGTRLTVT.

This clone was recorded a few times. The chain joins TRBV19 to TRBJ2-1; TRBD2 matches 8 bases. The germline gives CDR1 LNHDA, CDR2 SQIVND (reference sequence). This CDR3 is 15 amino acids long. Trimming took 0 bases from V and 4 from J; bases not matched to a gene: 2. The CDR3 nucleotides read TGTGCCAGTAGTATAGATCTAGCGGGTTACAATGAGCAGTTCTTC. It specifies CASSIDLAGYNEQFF.

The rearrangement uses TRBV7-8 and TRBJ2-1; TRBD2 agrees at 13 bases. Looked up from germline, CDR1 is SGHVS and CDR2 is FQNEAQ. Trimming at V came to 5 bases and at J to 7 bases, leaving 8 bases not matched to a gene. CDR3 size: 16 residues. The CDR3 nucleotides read TGTGCCAGCAGCCTCCCCGGGACTAGCGGGGTTAATGAGCAGTTCTTC. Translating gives CASSLPGTSGVNEQFF.

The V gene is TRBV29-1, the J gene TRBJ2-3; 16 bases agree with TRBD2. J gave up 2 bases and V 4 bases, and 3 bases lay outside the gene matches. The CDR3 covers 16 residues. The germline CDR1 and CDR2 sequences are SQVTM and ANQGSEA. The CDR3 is CSVGGTSGRATDTQYF. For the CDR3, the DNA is TGCAGCGTTGGGGGGACTAGCGGGAGGGCCACAGATACGCAGTATTTT.

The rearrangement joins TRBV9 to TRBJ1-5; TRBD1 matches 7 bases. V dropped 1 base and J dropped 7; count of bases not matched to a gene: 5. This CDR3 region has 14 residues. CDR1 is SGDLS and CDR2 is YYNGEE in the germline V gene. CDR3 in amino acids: CASSVTGEYQPQHF. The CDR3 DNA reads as TGTGCCAGCAGCGTAACAGGGGAATACCAGCCCCAGCATTTT.

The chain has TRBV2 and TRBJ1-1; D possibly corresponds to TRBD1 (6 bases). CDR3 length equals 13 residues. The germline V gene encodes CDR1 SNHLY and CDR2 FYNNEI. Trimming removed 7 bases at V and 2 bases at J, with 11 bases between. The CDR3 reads CASNIGGNTEAFF. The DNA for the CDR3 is TGTGCCAGCAATATAGGGGGTAACACTGAAGCTTTCTTT.

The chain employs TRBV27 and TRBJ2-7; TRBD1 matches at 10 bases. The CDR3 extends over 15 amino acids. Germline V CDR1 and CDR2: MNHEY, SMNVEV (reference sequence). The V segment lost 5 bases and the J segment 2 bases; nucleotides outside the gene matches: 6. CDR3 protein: CASSQEGTGAYEQYF. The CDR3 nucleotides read TGTGCCAGCAGTCAAGAAGGGACAGGGGCCTACGAGCAGTACTTC.

CDR3 loop: CASSLFGSASTDTQYF. The CDR3 nucleotides read TGTGCCAGCAGCTTATTCGGGTCAGCAAGCACAGATACGCAGTATTTT. The V call is TRBV11-2, the J call TRBJ2-3; D is uncertain. Looked up from germline, CDR1 is SGHAT and CDR2 is FQNNGV. There are 16 residues in the CDR3. Trimming shortened V by 2 bases and J by 0 bases, and 12 bases separated the two germline ends.

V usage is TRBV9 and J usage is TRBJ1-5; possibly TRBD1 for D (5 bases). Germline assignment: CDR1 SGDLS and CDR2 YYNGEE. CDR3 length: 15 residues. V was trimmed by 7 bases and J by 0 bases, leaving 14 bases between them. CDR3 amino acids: CASGGGSHSNQPQHF. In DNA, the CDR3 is TGTGCCAGCGGGGGGGGGTCACATAGCAATCAGCCCCAGCATTTT.